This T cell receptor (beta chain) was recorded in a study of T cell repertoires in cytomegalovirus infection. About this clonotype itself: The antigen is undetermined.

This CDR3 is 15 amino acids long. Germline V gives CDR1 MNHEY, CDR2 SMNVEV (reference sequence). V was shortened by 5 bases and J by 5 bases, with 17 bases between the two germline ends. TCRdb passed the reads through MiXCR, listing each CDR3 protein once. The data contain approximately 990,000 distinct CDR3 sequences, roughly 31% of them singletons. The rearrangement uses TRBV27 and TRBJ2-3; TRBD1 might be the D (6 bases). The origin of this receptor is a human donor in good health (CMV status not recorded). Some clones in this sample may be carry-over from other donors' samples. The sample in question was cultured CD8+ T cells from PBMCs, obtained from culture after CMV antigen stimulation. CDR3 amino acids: CASSLYRVEGDTQYF. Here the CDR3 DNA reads TGTGCCAGCAGTCTCTACAGGGTAGAAGGAGATACGCAGTATTTT.